These T cell receptor beta chains were read from a single sample in a study of blood T cell repertoires in COVID-19. Generated by immunoSEQ multiplex PCR, the TCRdb table keeps only in-frame clones and is missing some. The data contain a few hundred thousand clones, 70% to 90% of them seen just once; the ten biggest clones take up roughly 2.5%. The source material was peripheral blood. These receptors were obtained from a woman aged 45-65 years with acute or convalescent COVID-19. Each CDR3 is given with its conserved first and last residue. The D gene is left open where the match is weak. Clone size appears in some rows only: once, few, many, or a class for an expanded clone.

d_call: TRBD2
clone_size: NA
v_call: TRBV9
j_call: TRBJ2-3
cdr3_aa: CASSVSGKGDTQYF
cdr3_nt: TGTGCCAGCAGCGTCAGCGGGAAGGGCGATACGCAGTATTTT

d_call: NA
clone_size: NA
v_call: TRBV28
j_call: TRBJ1-5
cdr3_aa: CAGGGNQPQHF
cdr3_nt: TGTGCCGGGGGGGGTAATCAGCCCCAGCATTTT

d_call: NA
clone_size: NA
v_call: TRBV7-9
j_call: TRBJ1-6
cdr3_aa: CASSLAPTGYNSPLHF
cdr3_nt: TGTGCCAGCAGCTTAGCGCCGACGGGGTATAATTCACCCCTCCACTTT

d_call: NA
clone_size: NA
v_call: TRBV2
j_call: TRBJ2-2
cdr3_aa: CASSEARAGELFF
cdr3_nt: TGTGCCAGCAGTGAGGCGCGGGCCGGGGAGCTGTTTTTT

d_call: NA
clone_size: NA
v_call: TRBV19
j_call: TRBJ2-7
cdr3_aa: CASSIGPFTYEQYF
cdr3_nt: TGTGCCAGTAGTATAGGGCCTTTCACCTACGAGCAGTACTTC

d_call: NA
clone_size: NA
v_call: TRBV7-3
j_call: TRBJ2-1
cdr3_aa: CASSLDLGSYNEQFF
cdr3_nt: TGTGCCAGCAGCTTAGACTTGGGCTCCTACAATGAGCAGTTCTTC

d_call: TRBD2
clone_size: NA
v_call: TRBV3-1/TRBV3-2
j_call: TRBJ2-1
cdr3_aa: CASSSNLVRGRFYNEQFF
cdr3_nt: TGTGCCAGCAGCTCAAACCTGGTTCGCGGGAGGTTCTACAATGAGCAGTTCTTC

d_call: NA
clone_size: few
v_call: TRBV7-2
j_call: TRBJ2-7
cdr3_aa: CASSFWGGHEQYF
cdr3_nt: TGTGCCAGCAGCTTTTGGGGGGGGCACGAGCAGTACTTC

d_call: NA
clone_size: NA
v_call: TRBV19
j_call: TRBJ1-5
cdr3_aa: CASSIRSGVGNQPQHF
cdr3_nt: TGTGCCAGTAGTATAAGATCAGGGGTAGGCAATCAGCCCCAGCATTTT

d_call: TRBD1
clone_size: NA
v_call: TRBV5-4
j_call: TRBJ2-5
cdr3_aa: CASSARQGETQYF
cdr3_nt: TGTGCCAGCAGCGCGCGACAGGGAGAGACCCAGTACTTC

d_call: TRBD2
clone_size: NA
v_call: TRBV5-8
j_call: TRBJ2-7
cdr3_aa: CASSPLAGGRYEQYF
cdr3_nt: TGTGCCAGCAGCCCACTAGCGGGAGGACGGTACGAGCAGTACTTC

d_call: TRBD1
clone_size: NA
v_call: TRBV27
j_call: TRBJ1-6
cdr3_aa: CASSFSGTGRNSPLHF
cdr3_nt: TGTGCCAGCAGTTTCTCCGGGACAGGGAGAAATTCACCCCTCCACTTT

d_call: TRBD2
clone_size: NA
v_call: TRBV2
j_call: TRBJ2-3
cdr3_aa: CASNRGGRGDTQYF
cdr3_nt: TGTGCCAGCAATCGGGGGGGGAGAGGGGATACGCAGTATTTT

d_call: NA
clone_size: NA
v_call: TRBV9
j_call: TRBJ2-1
cdr3_aa: CASSVGGVAANNEQFF
cdr3_nt: TGTGCCAGCAGCGTAGGTGGAGTAGCGGCGAACAATGAGCAGTTCTTC

d_call: NA
clone_size: NA
v_call: TRBV6-5
j_call: TRBJ1-6
cdr3_aa: CASTPGSYNSPLHF
cdr3_nt: TGTGCCAGCACGCCAGGCTCCTATAATTCACCCCTCCACTTT

d_call: TRBD2
clone_size: NA
v_call: TRBV18
j_call: TRBJ2-2
cdr3_aa: CASSPTSGTGELFF
cdr3_nt: TGTGCCAGCTCACCGACTAGCGGGACCGGGGAGCTGTTTTTT

d_call: NA
clone_size: once
v_call: TRBV30
j_call: TRBJ2-7
cdr3_aa: CAWAAQVSYEQYF
cdr3_nt: TGTGCCTGGGCCGCTCAGGTAAGCTACGAGCAGTACTTC

d_call: NA
clone_size: once
v_call: TRBV30
j_call: TRBJ2-7
cdr3_aa: CAWSRPGTSYEQYF
cdr3_nt: TGTGCCTGGAGCAGACCGGGAACATCCTACGAGCAGTACTTC

d_call: NA
clone_size: NA
v_call: TRBV29-1
j_call: TRBJ2-1
cdr3_aa: CSVERGNEQFF
cdr3_nt: TGCAGCGTTGAACGGGGCAATGAGCAGTTCTTC

d_call: TRBD1
clone_size: NA
v_call: TRBV3-1/TRBV3-2
j_call: TRBJ2-2
cdr3_aa: CASSQTGQVNTGELFF
cdr3_nt: TGTGCCAGCAGCCAAACGGGACAGGTGAACACCGGGGAGCTGTTTTTT

d_call: NA
clone_size: NA
v_call: TRBV27
j_call: TRBJ2-3
cdr3_aa: CASSPLAFSGTDTQYF
cdr3_nt: TGTGCCAGCAGCCCCCTCGCGTTTAGCGGCACAGATACGCAGTATTTT

d_call: TRBD2
clone_size: NA
v_call: TRBV7-2
j_call: TRBJ2-7
cdr3_aa: CASSLVAGTNYEQYF
cdr3_nt: TGTGCCAGCAGCTTAGTAGCGGGAACTAACTACGAGCAGTACTTC

d_call: TRBD2
clone_size: NA
v_call: TRBV9
j_call: TRBJ2-2
cdr3_aa: CASSVDSGRTGELFF
cdr3_nt: TGTGCCAGCAGCGTAGATAGCGGGAGAACCGGGGAGCTGTTTTTT

d_call: TRBD1
clone_size: NA
v_call: TRBV5-1
j_call: TRBJ2-3
cdr3_aa: CASSLDPGQGTDTQYF
cdr3_nt: TGCGCCAGCAGCTTGGACCCTGGACAGGGAACAGATACGCAGTATTTT

d_call: NA
clone_size: NA
v_call: TRBV28
j_call: TRBJ1-5
cdr3_aa: CASRQGYGQPQHF
cdr3_nt: TGTGCCAGCAGACAGGGTTATGGGCAGCCCCAGCATTTT

d_call: TRBD2
clone_size: once
v_call: TRBV5-1
j_call: TRBJ2-7
cdr3_aa: CASSLGTSISYEQYF
cdr3_nt: TGCGCCAGCAGCTTGGGGACTAGTATAAGTTACGAGCAGTACTTC

d_call: TRBD1
clone_size: NA
v_call: TRBV28
j_call: TRBJ1-4
cdr3_aa: CASSFGVRGRGEKLFF
cdr3_nt: TGTGCCAGCAGTTTTGGTGTCAGGGGGCGAGGAGAAAAACTGTTTTTT

d_call: TRBD1
clone_size: NA
v_call: TRBV19
j_call: TRBJ1-2
cdr3_aa: CASRGQGTNYGYTF
cdr3_nt: TGTGCCAGTAGGGGACAGGGAACTAACTATGGCTACACCTTC

d_call: NA
clone_size: NA
v_call: TRBV28
j_call: TRBJ1-2
cdr3_aa: CASTRQTNYGYTF
cdr3_nt: TGTGCCAGCACCCGACAGACCAACTATGGCTACACCTTC

d_call: NA
clone_size: NA
v_call: TRBV7-2
j_call: TRBJ2-7
cdr3_aa: CASSSSKKLSYEQYF
cdr3_nt: TGTGCCAGCAGCTCGTCGAAAAAGCTTTCCTACGAGCAGTACTTC

d_call: NA
clone_size: NA
v_call: TRBV7-3
j_call: TRBJ1-3
cdr3_aa: CASSLQGRASGNTIYF
cdr3_nt: TGTGCCAGCAGCTTACAGGGGAGGGCCTCTGGAAACACCATATATTTT

d_call: TRBD2
clone_size: NA
v_call: TRBV4-1
j_call: TRBJ2-7
cdr3_aa: CASSQYDKRGTYEQYF
cdr3_nt: TGCGCCAGCAGCCAATACGACAAGCGGGGAACCTACGAGCAGTACTTC

d_call: NA
clone_size: NA
v_call: TRBV5-1
j_call: TRBJ2-7
cdr3_aa: CASSFRYEQYF
cdr3_nt: TGCGCCAGCAGCTTTCGGTACGAGCAGTACTTC

d_call: TRBD2
clone_size: NA
v_call: TRBV4-1
j_call: TRBJ2-1
cdr3_aa: CASSERLAGDNEQFF
cdr3_nt: TGCGCCAGCAGCGAACGACTAGCGGGAGACAATGAGCAGTTCTTC

d_call: NA
clone_size: many
v_call: TRBV9
j_call: TRBJ2-5
cdr3_aa: CASSDRRKETQYF
cdr3_nt: TGTGCCAGCAGCGACAGGAGAAAAGAGACCCAGTACTTC

d_call: NA
clone_size: NA
v_call: TRBV5-8
j_call: TRBJ2-5
cdr3_aa: CASVPTPNQETQYF
cdr3_nt: TGTGCCTCCGTGCCTACGCCGAACCAAGAGACCCAGTACTTC

d_call: NA
clone_size: once
v_call: TRBV28
j_call: TRBJ2-3
cdr3_aa: CASRSMTASTDTQYF
cdr3_nt: TGTGCCAGCAGATCAATGACTGCTAGCACAGATACGCAGTATTTT

d_call: TRBD1
clone_size: NA
v_call: TRBV5-1
j_call: TRBJ1-2
cdr3_aa: CASSGPGQNHNYGYTF
cdr3_nt: TGCGCCAGCAGCGGTCCGGGACAGAACCATAACTATGGCTACACCTTC

d_call: TRBD2
clone_size: NA
v_call: TRBV20-1
j_call: TRBJ2-1
cdr3_aa: CSASPLERGNNEQFF
cdr3_nt: TGCAGTGCCAGTCCTTTGGAGCGGGGTAACAATGAGCAGTTCTTC

d_call: NA
clone_size: NA
v_call: TRBV2
j_call: TRBJ2-5
cdr3_aa: CASSAGTQYF
cdr3_nt: TGTGCCAGCAGTGCCGGGACCCAGTACTTC

d_call: NA
clone_size: few
v_call: TRBV27
j_call: TRBJ1-1
cdr3_aa: CASSLRGTEAFF
cdr3_nt: TGTGCCAGCAGTTTAAGAGGCACTGAAGCTTTCTTT

d_call: TRBD2
clone_size: NA
v_call: TRBV3-1/TRBV3-2
j_call: TRBJ2-5
cdr3_aa: CASSQVKGTSEYQETQYF
cdr3_nt: TGTGCCAGCAGCCAAGTGAAGGGGACTAGCGAGTACCAAGAGACCCAGTACTTC

d_call: NA
clone_size: NA
v_call: TRBV27
j_call: TRBJ2-2
cdr3_aa: CASGEYGELFF
cdr3_nt: TGTGCCAGCGGAGAATACGGGGAGCTGTTTTTT

d_call: NA
clone_size: NA
v_call: TRBV21-1
j_call: TRBJ1-1
cdr3_aa: CASSGNRGDNMNTEAFF
cdr3_nt: TGTGCCAGCAGCGGGAACAGGGGGGACAACATGAACACTGAAGCTTTCTTT

d_call: TRBD1
clone_size: NA
v_call: TRBV6-5
j_call: TRBJ1-5
cdr3_aa: CASSKTGGGQPQHF
cdr3_nt: TGTGCCAGCAGTAAAACAGGGGGGGGACAGCCCCAGCATTTT

d_call: TRBD1
clone_size: NA
v_call: TRBV20-1
j_call: TRBJ1-5
cdr3_aa: CSASGTGYSNQPQHF
cdr3_nt: TGCAGTGCTAGTGGGACAGGCTATAGCAATCAGCCCCAGCATTTT

d_call: TRBD2
clone_size: once
v_call: TRBV27
j_call: TRBJ2-7
cdr3_aa: CASSFVGGRAYEQYF
cdr3_nt: TGTGCCAGCAGTTTTGTAGGCGGGAGGGCCTACGAGCAGTACTTC

d_call: NA
clone_size: NA
v_call: TRBV4-2
j_call: TRBJ2-5
cdr3_aa: CASSQVGGSVQETQYF
cdr3_nt: TGTGCCAGCAGCCAAGTTGGGGGCAGCGTCCAAGAGACCCAGTACTTC

d_call: NA
clone_size: NA
v_call: TRBV19
j_call: TRBJ2-7
cdr3_aa: CASNLHPGDEQYF
cdr3_nt: TGTGCCAGTAATCTACACCCAGGGGACGAGCAGTACTTC

d_call: NA
clone_size: once
v_call: TRBV11-3
j_call: TRBJ2-1
cdr3_aa: CASSYRDHEQFF
cdr3_nt: TGTGCCAGCAGCTACAGGGACCATGAGCAGTTCTTC

d_call: NA
clone_size: once
v_call: TRBV28
j_call: TRBJ2-2
cdr3_aa: CASSLSASPFTGELFF
cdr3_nt: TGTGCCAGCAGTTTATCAGCTAGCCCGTTCACCGGGGAGCTGTTTTTT

d_call: TRBD1
clone_size: NA
v_call: TRBV28
j_call: TRBJ1-2
cdr3_aa: CASRSGTGSYTF
cdr3_nt: TGTGCCAGCAGGAGCGGGACAGGGAGCTACACCTTC

d_call: TRBD2
clone_size: NA
v_call: TRBV10-3
j_call: TRBJ2-4
cdr3_aa: CASRNAGGPDIQYF
cdr3_nt: TGTGCCTCTCGTAATGCGGGAGGGCCTGACATTCAGTACTTC

d_call: NA
clone_size: NA
v_call: TRBV28
j_call: TRBJ1-4
cdr3_aa: CASSFSGPGEKLFF
cdr3_nt: TGTGCCAGCAGTTTCTCAGGGCCCGGTGAAAAACTGTTTTTT

d_call: TRBD2
clone_size: NA
v_call: TRBV27
j_call: TRBJ2-1
cdr3_aa: CASSLSSGRPNEQFF
cdr3_nt: TGTGCCAGCAGTTTATCCAGCGGGAGACCTAATGAGCAGTTCTTC

d_call: TRBD1
clone_size: NA
v_call: TRBV2
j_call: TRBJ1-3
cdr3_aa: CASSVQGASSGNTIYF
cdr3_nt: TGTGCCAGCAGTGTACAGGGGGCTTCCTCTGGAAACACCATATATTTT

d_call: NA
clone_size: NA
v_call: TRBV19
j_call: TRBJ1-1
cdr3_aa: CASSGRVNTEAFF
cdr3_nt: TGTGCCAGTAGTGGCAGGGTTAACACTGAAGCTTTCTTT